This T cell receptor beta chain was documented in a study of T cells in Graves' hyperthyroidism and ophthalmopathy. Study-wide results and caveats: Most clonotypes that expanded in the thyroid above 0.001 also showed up in blood.

RNA transcripts yielded amplified TCR beta CDR3 regions. A set of HTBI primers served as the primers for a first-round RT-PCR of the TCR CDR3. TCRdb reprocessed the multiplex PCR reads with MiXCR, giving one entry per CDR3 protein. The profile shows 650,000 to 750,000 distinct CDR3 sequences, around 13% of them singletons. Germline V gene sequence: CDR1 SGHNT, CDR2 YENEEA. V shed 6 bases and J shed 4 bases, with 15 bases lying between them. This CDR3 contains 14 residues. Graves' hyperthyroidism without ophthalmopathy progression within 18 months was termed stable. The study left out patients who had uncontrolled infection, other autoimmune disease, pregnancy or lactation. This clonotype was found many times. Its target is not known.

Input material: blood. The genes are TRBV11-3 and TRBJ1-1; TRBD1 is a possible D gene (6 bases). The receptor was isolated from a woman aged 18-30 years with Graves' hyperthyroidism. This chain's CDR3 is CASRGPGAGTEAFF. The CDR3 region has the DNA TGTGCCAGCAGGGGACCGGGGGCCGGCACTGAAGCTTTCTTT.